Shown below are 8 T cell receptor beta chains from a single sample sequenced in a study of T cell repertoires in cytomegalovirus infection. TCRdb redid the calling of the reads with MiXCR, one entry per CDR3 protein. The table shows more than 400,000 distinct CDR3 sequences, with about 30% occurring only once. Sequencing was performed on PBMCs. These receptors all stem from a human donor in good health (CMV status not recorded). Some clones in this sample may be carry-over from other donors' samples.

V usage is TRBV6-6 and J usage is TRBJ2-3, with TRBD2 matching over 11 bases. The junction had 11 bases not matched to a gene; V was cut back by 8 bases and J by 4 bases. The CDR3 is 16 residues long. From germline, CDR1 is MNHNY and CDR2 SVGAGI (reference sequence). CDR3 nucleotides: TGTGCCAGCGAAGGTAGCGGGAGGGCCAGCGCAGATACGCAGTATTTT. Residues: CASEGSGRASADTQYF.

This clonotype was counted ten times or more. Here the CDR3 reads CASSPGRNTEAFF. CDR3 DNA: TGTGCCAGCAGCCCCGGGCGGAACACTGAAGCTTTCTTT. This chain joins TRBV18 and TRBJ1-1; no clear D. The CDR3 totals 13 residues. The germline gives CDR1 KGHSH, CDR2 LQKENI. The V gene lost 8 bases and the J gene lost 1 base, with 11 bases spanning the gap.

The rearrangement uses TRBV9 and TRBJ1-4; the match to TRBD1 covers 10 bases. CDR1 and CDR2 (germline): SGDLS, YYNGEE. V shed 0 bases and J 5 bases; nucleotides not matched to a gene: 1. The CDR3 extends over 15 amino acids. The DNA for the CDR3 is TGTGCCAGCAGCGTAGGGGGACAGGGGAATGAAAAACTGTTTTTT. This encodes CASSVGGQGNEKLFF.

The V call is TRBV2, the J call TRBJ2-5, with 12 bases aligning to TRBD2. CDR3 length: 15 residues. V was pared by 7 bases and J by 5 bases, with 8 bases of the junction left unmatched. The germline gives CDR1 SNHLY, CDR2 FYNNEI. CDR3 amino acids: CASTASGRADETQYF. The CDR3 nucleotides read TGTGCCAGCACCGCTAGCGGGAGGGCCGATGAGACCCAGTACTTC. The full variable domain, rest sourced from reference TRBV2 and TRBJ2-5, is EPEVTQTPSHQVTQMGQEVILRCVPISNHLYFYWYRQILGQKVEFLVSFYNNEISEKSEIFDDQFSVERPDGSNFTLKIRSTKLEDSAMYFCASTASGRADETQYFGPGTRLLVL.

This clonotype appeared many times. The chain couples TRBV27 to TRBJ1-6, with D possibly matching TRBD1 (6 bases). The germline gives CDR1 MNHEY, CDR2 SMNVEV (reference sequence). This CDR3 is 17 amino acids long. V was shortened by 3 bases and J by 7 bases, with 19 bases between the two germline ends. The CDR3 region is CASSFSGGGGPNSPLHF. For the CDR3, the DNA is TGTGCCAGCAGTTTTAGTGGCGGTGGGGGGCCGAATTCACCCCTCCACTTT.

This clonotype appeared a few times. CDR3 bases: TGTGCCACCATCCCGGAACGAGCGGGAAGCACCGGGGAGCTGTTTTTT. It translates to CATIPERAGSTGELFF. The genes are TRBV12-3 or TRBV12-4 and TRBJ2-2; 7 bases are a match to TRBD2. The junction had 15 bases not matched to a gene; V was cut back by 10 bases and J by 4 bases. This CDR3 has 16 residues.

This clonotype has a count of ten or more. This rearrangement joins TRBV7-2 to TRBJ2-7, with TRBD2 identical over 15 bases. After removal of 5 bases from V and 0 bases from J, the junction contained 11 bases not matched to a gene. The CDR3 spans 19 residues. Germline V gives CDR1 SGHTA, CDR2 FQGNSA. The CDR3: CASSPKGTSGRTSSYEQYF. The CDR3 nucleotides read TGTGCCAGCAGCCCGAAAGGGACTAGCGGGAGGACGAGCTCCTACGAGCAGTACTTC.

This clonotype was observed a handful of times. The rearrangement uses TRBV6-2 or TRBV6-3 and TRBJ2-3, with a tentative D call TRBD2 (5 bases). The CDR3 covers 13 residues. The ends were cut back, 5 bases at V and 2 bases at J, with 8 bases in the middle. The germline V gene has CDR1 MNHEY and CDR2 SVGEGT. CDR3 nucleotides: TGTGCCAGCAGTACCGACTACACAGATACGCAGTATTTT. This gives the protein CASSTDYTDTQYF.